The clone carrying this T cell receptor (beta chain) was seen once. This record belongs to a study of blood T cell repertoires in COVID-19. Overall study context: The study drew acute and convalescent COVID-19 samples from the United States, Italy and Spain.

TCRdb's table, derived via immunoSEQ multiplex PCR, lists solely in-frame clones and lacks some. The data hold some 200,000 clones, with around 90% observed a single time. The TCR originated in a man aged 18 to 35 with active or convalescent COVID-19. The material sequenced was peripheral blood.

CDR3 in DNA: TGTGCCAGCAGCGCTGGGAGTGGCATAGATACGCAGTATTTT. This encodes CASSAGSGIDTQYF. The chain is built from TRBV9 and TRBJ2-3, with a weak D call TRBD2 (5 bases). V lost 3 bases to trimming and J lost 5 bases, with 13 bases between them. The CDR3 runs 14 residues. Germline V lookup: CDR1 SGDLS, CDR2 YYNGEE.